What follows are 29 T cell receptor beta chains derived from one specimen sequenced in a study of T-cell memory formation after mild COVID-19. TCRdb ran MiXCR on the 5' RACE reads and lists one entry per CDR3 protein. The sample yields 300,000 to 400,000 distinct CDR3 sequences, roughly 15% seen once. Sequencing used PBMCs or a T cell subset sorted from them (not recorded which). The receptors were sampled from a man younger than 35 who had mild COVID-19 (a few samples of this study predate the infection). Cell type and time point are not known.

This clonotype occurred a few times. V is TRBV6-1 and J is TRBJ2-7; TRBD1 matches 10 bases. V lost 4 bases, J lost 7 bases, and 4 bases stayed unmatched. Germline assignment: CDR1 MNHNS and CDR2 SASEGT. CDR3 length: 13 amino acids. Here the CDR3 reads CASSGQGAWEQYF. In DNA form, the CDR3 reads TGTGCCAGCAGTGGACAGGGGGCATGGGAGCAGTACTTC.

This clonotype was picked up a small number of times. The J gene is TRBJ1-1, the V gene TRBV5-1; 8 bases map to TRBD1. This CDR3 is 16 amino acids long. V lost 1 base to trimming and J lost 3 bases; unmatched junction nucleotides: 8. In germline, CDR1 is SGHRS, CDR2 YFSETQ. CDR3 nucleotides: TGCGCCAGCAGCTTGCGGGCAGGGGGCGGTGACACTGAAGCTTTCTTT. Translating gives CASSLRAGGGDTEAFF.

The rearrangement uses TRBV25-1 and TRBJ2-5, with D possibly being TRBD2 (5 bases). The CDR3 is 14 residues long. Between the trimmed V and J ends, which lost 1 base and 5 bases, there was a span of 11 bases. Per the germline V gene, CDR1 is MGHDK and CDR2 is SYGVNS. CDR3 sequence reads: CASSELFQRETQYF. The CDR3 DNA reads as TGTGCCAGCAGTGAATTGTTCCAGCGGGAGACCCAGTACTTC.

The CDR3: CATSGTGNEQYF. In DNA form, the CDR3 reads TGCGCCACCTCCGGGACAGGGAACGAGCAGTACTTC. V usage is TRBV10-2 and J usage is TRBJ2-7; 9 bases match TRBD1. The CDR3 is 12 residues long. Unmatched junction bases numbered 6, after V lost 10 bases and J lost 5 bases. Germline V gene data show CDR1 as WSHSY and CDR2 as SAAADI.

This clonotype was found many times. J is TRBJ2-7 and V is TRBV5-1; D is ambiguous. Trimming took off 1 base at V and 0 bases at J, with 8 bases between the two ends. This CDR3 region has 14 residues. The germline CDR1 and CDR2 sequences are SGHRS and YFSETQ. CDR3 nucleotide sequence: TGCGCCAGCAGCTTGCAGCTGGCCTCCTACGAGCAGTACTTC. This sequence encodes CASSLQLASYEQYF.

The J gene is TRBJ2-5, the V gene TRBV3-1; D not resolved. Per germline, CDR1 LGHDT and CDR2 YNNKEL (reference sequence). Trimming took off 3 bases at V and 7 bases at J, with 6 bases between the two ends. The CDR3 totals 11 residues. In nucleotides, the CDR3 is TGTGCCAGCAGCCAGGCCGGGACCCAGTACTTC. Translating it yields CASSQAGTQYF.

The V gene is TRBV20-1, the J gene TRBJ1-1; perhaps TRBD1 as D (5 bases). This CDR3 spans 13 amino acids. Germline CDR1 DFQATT, CDR2 SNEGSKA (reference sequence). The V end was cut by 3 bases, the J end by 4 bases, with 12 bases between. CDR3 DNA: TGCAGTGCTAGTCGTCAGGGTGGCACTGAAGCTTTCTTT. Protein sequence: CSASRQGGTEAFF.

In this sample, this clonotype turned up a few times. CDR3: CASSQADRTGNQPQHF. The CDR3 DNA reads as TGCGCCAGCAGCCAAGCAGACAGGACAGGGAATCAGCCCCAGCATTTT. The J gene is TRBJ1-5, the V gene TRBV4-1; 8 bases are a match to TRBD1. The CDR3 is 16 residues long. V was clipped by 1 base and J by 4 bases; unmatched bases: 6. Germline V gene data show CDR1 as MGHRA and CDR2 as YSYEKL.

The chain carries TRBV9 and TRBJ1-3; D is undetermined. CDR1 SGDLS and CDR2 YYNGEE come from the germline V gene. Trimming pared 3 bases from V and 0 bases from J, leaving 7 bases between. This CDR3 is 14 amino acids long. CDR3 DNA: TGTGCCAGCAGCGCTGGGGTCTCTGGAAACACCATATATTTT. This gives the protein CASSAGVSGNTIYF. The variable domain in full, completed from reference TRBV9 and TRBJ1-3, reads DSGVTQTPKHLITATGQRVTLRCSPRSGDLSVYWYQQSLDQGLQFLIQYYNGEERAKGNILERFSAQQFPDLHSELNLSSLELGDSALYFCASSAGVSGNTIYFGEGSWLTVV.

Only a few counts were recorded for this clonotype. The chain joins TRBV19 to TRBJ2-1; the D call may be TRBD1 or TRBD2 (6 bases each). The germline gives CDR1 LNHDA, CDR2 SQIVND (reference sequence). With 9 bases removed from V and 3 bases from J, the gap between germline ends came to 12 bases. CDR3 length equals 13 residues. CDR3 amino acids: CASAGQRYNEQFF. CDR3 sequence (DNA): TGTGCCAGCGCGGGACAACGCTACAATGAGCAGTTCTTC.

V and J are TRBV27 and TRBJ2-1; a weak D match, TRBD2 (5 bases). Germline CDR1 MNHEY, CDR2 SMNVEV (reference sequence). The V gene lost 6 bases and the J gene lost 8 bases, with 17 bases spanning the gap. CDR3 length equals 14 residues. The CDR3 spells CASSLAGSNHEQFF. The CDR3 coding sequence is TGTGCCAGCAGCCTTGCGGGCTCGAACCATGAGCAGTTCTTC.

The chain carries TRBV7-8 and TRBJ2-1; the match to TRBD2 covers 9 bases. This CDR3 comprises 17 residues. The germline V gene encodes CDR1 SGHVS and CDR2 FQNEAQ. V lost 1 base and J lost 6; bases outside the gene matches: 10. CDR3: CASSLGSSGAVLNEQFF. CDR3 sequence (DNA): TGTGCCAGCAGCTTAGGCTCTAGCGGGGCGGTCCTCAATGAGCAGTTCTTC.

The chain recombines TRBV7-2 with TRBJ2-3; D is unresolved. The germline V gene has CDR1 SGHTA and CDR2 FQGNSA. V lost 1 base and J lost 2, with 7 bases in between. The CDR3 sequence is 14 residues long. The CDR3 coding sequence is TGTGCCAGCAGCTTAGATCTCCTCACAGATACGCAGTATTTT. This codes for CASSLDLLTDTQYF.

The rearrangement joins TRBV7-9 to TRBJ2-3; 8 positions agree with TRBD1. Germline CDR1 is SEHNR and CDR2 is FQNEAQ (reference sequence). The CDR3 is made up of 15 amino acids. Trimming took 5 bases from V and 3 from J; bases not matched to a gene: 7. The CDR3 sequence is CASSPNRGTTDTQYF. In nucleotides, the CDR3 is TGTGCCAGCAGCCCCAACAGGGGGACGACAGATACGCAGTATTTT.

In its sample, this clonotype was seen many times. The rearrangement joins TRBV7-9 to TRBJ2-1; TRBD2 is a possible D gene (7 bases). V was cut by 5 bases and J by 2 bases, with 19 bases left in between. The CDR3 consists of 17 residues. The V gene's germline CDR1 is SEHNR and CDR2 FQNEAQ (reference sequence). CDR3 sequence reads: CASSPPSGRGPYNEQFF. CDR3 DNA sequence: TGTGCCAGCAGCCCACCCTCGGGGCGGGGGCCCTACAATGAGCAGTTCTTC.

J is TRBJ2-3 and V is TRBV7-2; D tentatively fits TRBD1 or TRBD2 (6 bases each). The CDR3 is made up of 12 amino acids. V was cut by 10 bases and J by 2 bases, with 10 bases left in between. Germline V gene data show CDR1 as SGHTA and CDR2 as FQGNSA. CDR3 sequence reads: CATGDTTDTQYF. CDR3 bases: TGTGCCACGGGGGACACCACAGATACGCAGTATTTT.

CDR3 DNA: TGTGCCAGCAGCTACGGACAGGGAAACACCGGGGAGCTGTTTTTT. Amino acid sequence: CASSYGQGNTGELFF. V and J are TRBV7-2 and TRBJ2-2, with 8 bases matching TRBD1. The CDR3 runs 15 residues. V dropped 4 bases and J dropped 2; count of bases not matched to a gene: 3. Germline CDR1 is SGHTA and CDR2 is FQGNSA.

CDR3 protein: CASRDSTYEQYV. The CDR3 DNA reads TGTGCCAGTAGAGACAGCACCTACGAGCAGTACGTC. The rearrangement links TRBV19 to TRBJ2-7; D may be TRBD1 (5 bases). The CDR3 consists of 12 residues. The germline V gene has CDR1 LNHDA and CDR2 SQIVND (reference sequence). V was pared by 6 bases and J by 2 bases, with 8 bases between.

This clonotype was counted a few times. The chain uses TRBV28 and TRBJ1-2, with TRBD1 as a possible D gene (6 bases). This CDR3 is built from 15 residues. V lost 2 bases and J lost 5, with 15 bases in between. Germline V gives CDR1 MDHEN, CDR2 SYDVKM. CDR3 in amino acids: CASSLGVRGGYGYTF. DNA of the CDR3: TGTGCCAGCAGTTTAGGGGTCAGGGGCGGATATGGCTACACCTTC.

The chain recombines TRBV7-8 with TRBJ2-7; 11 bases agree with TRBD1. V trimming: 0 bases; J trimming: 2 bases; junction bases outside the gene matches: 6. Germline V gene sequence: CDR1 SGHVS, CDR2 FQNEAQ. The CDR3 extends over 17 amino acids. CDR3 sequence (DNA): TGTGCCAGCAGCTTAGCTTCGCCGGGACAGGGGGCCTACGAGCAGTACTTC. Translating gives CASSLASPGQGAYEQYF.

The V and J genes are TRBV29-1 and TRBJ2-2, with D perhaps given as TRBD1 or TRBD2 (6 bases each). Trimming took off 8 bases at V and 2 bases at J, with 18 bases between the two ends. Germline CDR1 is SQVTM and CDR2 is ANQGSEA. The CDR3 loop spans 15 amino acids. DNA of the CDR3: TGCAGCTCTCGGACGGGGGCCTCTAACACCGGGGAGCTGTTTTTT. This gives the protein CSSRTGASNTGELFF.

In its sample, this clonotype was seen many times. The gene calls are TRBV5-1 and TRBJ2-2, with TRBD2 matching 10 bases. The V gene end was trimmed by 0 bases and the J gene end by 4 bases; junction bases not matched to a gene: 6. The germline V gene has CDR1 SGHRS and CDR2 YFSETQ. There are 17 residues in the CDR3. The CDR3 here is CASSLASGGAVTGELFF. In DNA, the CDR3 is TGCGCCAGCAGCTTGGCCAGCGGGGGGGCCGTCACCGGGGAGCTGTTTTTT.

The chain employs TRBV9 and TRBJ1-1, with D possibly matching TRBD1 (6 bases). The CDR3 consists of 15 residues. Germline-derived CDR1 and CDR2 are SGDLS and YYNGEE. V lost 0 bases to trimming and J lost 11 bases, with 20 bases between them. This CDR3 is CASSVEQTGTPPAFF. In nucleotides, the CDR3 is TGTGCCAGCAGCGTAGAGCAGACCGGGACACCCCCGGCTTTCTTT.

This chain joins TRBV28 and TRBJ2-6; possible D gene TRBD2, 5 bases. Trimming took 4 bases from V and 2 from J, leaving 21 bases between them. The CDR3 loop spans 19 amino acids. CDR1 and CDR2 from the germline V gene are MDHEN and SYDVKM. The CDR3 DNA follows: TGTGCCAGCAGTTCCCAGGCCGGCGGGCGCCTCCCTGGGGCCAACGTCCTGACTTTC. Its protein is CASSSQAGGRLPGANVLTF.

This clonotype was counted only a few times. The chain carries TRBV20-1 and TRBJ1-3; D is unclear. V was clipped by 3 bases and J by 5 bases, with 8 bases between them. CDR1 DFQATT and CDR2 SNEGSKA come from the germline V gene (reference sequence). The CDR3 consists of 12 residues. The CDR3 sequence is CSARGSRNTIYF. CDR3 nucleotides: TGCAGTGCTAGGGGCAGTCGAAACACCATATATTTT.

This clonotype was seen a few times. The J gene is TRBJ1-1, the V gene TRBV20-1; unclear D gene. Trimming took 3 bases from V and 1 from J, leaving 15 bases between them. Germline V gene sequence: CDR1 DFQATT, CDR2 SNEGSKA (reference sequence). CDR3 length: 15 amino acids. The CDR3 reads CSASARVASNTEAFF. DNA for the CDR3: TGCAGTGCTAGCGCTCGGGTAGCCTCGAACACTGAAGCTTTCTTT.

In regard to this clonotype: Its ends do not fully match the called genes, so a read error is possible. V usage is TRBV5-1 and J usage is TRBJ1-4; 8 nucleotides line up with TRBD1. This CDR3 comprises 17 residues. The germline V gene has CDR1 SGHRS and CDR2 YFSETQ. CDR3 residues: CASTLGRTGFGNEKLFF. As DNA, the CDR3 is TGCGCCAGCACCTTGGGCCGGACAGGGTTTGGAAATGAAAAACTGTTTTTT.

The chain uses TRBV13 and TRBJ2-1; D is possibly TRBD2 (5 bases). Looked up from germline, CDR1 is PRHDT and CDR2 is FYEKMQ (reference sequence). V was clipped by 5 bases and J by 3 bases, with 14 bases between them. The CDR3 length is 15 residues. The CDR3 is CASSAREGIYNEQFF. DNA of the CDR3: TGTGCCAGCAGCGCCCGAGAGGGTATCTACAATGAGCAGTTCTTC.

This clonotype has just a few counts. V and J are TRBV7-2 and TRBJ1-4; 9 positions agree with TRBD1. V was pared by 5 bases and J by 5 bases, with 6 bases of the junction left unmatched. The CDR3 is 15 amino acids. The V gene's germline CDR1 is SGHTA and CDR2 FQGNSA. Written as DNA, the CDR3 is TGTGCCAGCAGCATACAGGGGGCGTTAAATGAAAAACTGTTTTTT. Translated: CASSIQGALNEKLFF. The whole variable domain, remainder taken from reference TRBV7-2 and TRBJ1-4, is GAGVSQSPSNKVTEKGKDVELRCDPISGHTALYWYRQSLGQGLEFLIYFQGNSAPDKSGLPSDRFSAERTGGSVSTLTIQRTQQEDSAVYLCASSIQGALNEKLFFGSGTQLSVL.